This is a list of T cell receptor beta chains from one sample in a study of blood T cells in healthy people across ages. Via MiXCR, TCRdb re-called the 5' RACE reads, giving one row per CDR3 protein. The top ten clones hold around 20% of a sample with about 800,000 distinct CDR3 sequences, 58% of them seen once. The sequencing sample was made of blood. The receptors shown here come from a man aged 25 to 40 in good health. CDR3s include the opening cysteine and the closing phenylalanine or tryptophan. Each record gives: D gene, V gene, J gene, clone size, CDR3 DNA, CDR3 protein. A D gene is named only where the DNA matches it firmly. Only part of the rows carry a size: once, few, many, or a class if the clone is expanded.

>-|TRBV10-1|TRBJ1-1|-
TGCGCCAGCAGTGAGTCGAGGAATCGAGCTTTCTTT
CASSESRNRAFF
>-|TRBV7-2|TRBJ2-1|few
TGTGCCAGCAGCTTAGTCCTGGCCCCCCAGTCTCGGCATGAGCAGTTCTTC
CASSLVLAPQSRHEQFF
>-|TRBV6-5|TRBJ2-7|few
TGTGCCAGCAGTTACAGGGAGGCCTACGAGCAGTACTTC
CASSYREAYEQYF
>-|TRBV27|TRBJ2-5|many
TGTGCCAGCAGTTTAAATTGGGGGGCGTACCAAGAGACCCAGTACTTC
CASSLNWGAYQETQYF
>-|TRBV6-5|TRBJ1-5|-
TGTGCCAGCGGATCCGGGCCCCAGCATTTT
CASGSGPQHF
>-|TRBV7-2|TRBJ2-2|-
TGTGCCAGCAGCTTAGGTGTATGGGGGAACACCGGGGAGCTGTTTTTT
CASSLGVWGNTGELFF
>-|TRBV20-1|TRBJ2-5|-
TGCAGTGCTAGAGATCCGGGGCTCGGGCAGTACTTC
CSARDPGLGQYF
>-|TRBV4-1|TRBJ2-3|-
TGCGCCAGCAGCCAAGATTTCGGCAAGTTGGGAGATACGCAGTATTTT
CASSQDFGKLGDTQYF
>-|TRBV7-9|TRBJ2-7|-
TGTGCCAGCAGCTTTGCGGGACCGCTCTACGAGCAGTACTTC
CASSFAGPLYEQYF
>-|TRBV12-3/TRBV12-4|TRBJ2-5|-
TGTGCCAGCAGCCCTGACAGGACCCAAGAGACCCAGTACTTC
CASSPDRTQETQYF
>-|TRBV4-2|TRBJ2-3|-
TGTGCCAGCAGCCAGGGGACGGATACAGATACGCAGTATTTT
CASSQGTDTDTQYF
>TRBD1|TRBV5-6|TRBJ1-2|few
TGTGCCAGTTGGGACAGGGGGTACTATGGCTACACCTTC
CASWDRGYYGYTF
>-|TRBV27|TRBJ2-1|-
TGTGCCAGCAGTCCACGGGGCTCAGACAATGAGCAGTTCTTC
CASSPRGSDNEQFF
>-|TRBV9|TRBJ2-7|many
TGTGCCAGCAGCAGTAGCGGTGGAAGAGACGAGCAGTACTTC
CASSSSGGRDEQYF
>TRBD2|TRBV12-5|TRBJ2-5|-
TGTGCTAGTGGGATAGCGGGGGGTCAAGAGACCCAGTACTTC
CASGIAGGQETQYF
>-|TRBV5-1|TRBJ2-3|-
TGCGCCAGCAGCCCCGAGACTAGTGATCCAGATACGCAGTATTTT
CASSPETSDPDTQYF